This T cell receptor (beta chain) was recorded in a study of shared clonotypes between healthy human individuals. The repertoire was sequenced with immunoSEQ multiplex PCR; TCRdb's copy has only in-frame clones and lacks some. The sample holds approximately 740,000 clones, 92% seen once. Selected positively for CCR7 and CD45RO-negative, naive CD8 cells excluded terminally differentiated effector memory CD45RA+ cells. The CDR3 runs to 15 residues. V was shortened by 4 bases and J by 3 bases, with 16 bases between the two germline ends. The V gene's germline CDR1 is SEHNR and CDR2 FQNEAQ (reference sequence).

The sequence was collected from a man between 25 and 39 years old in good health. The sequenced material came from naive CD8+ T cells sorted from blood. The chain carries TRBV7-9 and TRBJ2-7; perhaps TRBD1 as D (6 bases). In DNA form, the CDR3 reads TGTGCCAGCAGCTGGACCTCGACAGGCCACTACGAGCAGTACTTC. It codes for CASSWTSTGHYEQYF.